The present entry profiles one T cell receptor beta chain with its context. The data belong to a study of T cells in Graves' hyperthyroidism and ophthalmopathy. Study as a whole: Peripheral blood sampling occurred at initial diagnosis, before any treatment.

Stable Graves' hyperthyroidism meant no ophthalmopathy progression within 18 months. Cells are PBMCs isolated from about 10 ml of fresh blood. From RNA transcripts, TCR beta CDR3 regions were amplified. The HTBI set primed first-round TCR CDR3 RT-PCR. Each CDR3 protein gets one entry after TCRdb re-called the multiplex PCR reads with MiXCR. The sample gives hundreds of thousands of distinct CDR3 sequences, around 16% of which show up once; around 4% is in the top ten. CDR3 size: 16 residues. With 0 bases clipped from V and 3 bases from J, the junction kept 4 bases outside the gene matches. CDR1 is MNHEY, CDR2 SVGAGI, per germline.

J is TRBJ2-7 and V is TRBV6-5; TRBD1 agrees at 11 bases. The receptor was isolated from a woman in her 30s with Graves' hyperthyroidism. The material sequenced was blood. The CDR3 DNA reads TGTGCCAGCAGTTACTCCGGGACAGGGGGATACTACGAGCAGTACTTC. It yields the protein CASSYSGTGGYYEQYF.